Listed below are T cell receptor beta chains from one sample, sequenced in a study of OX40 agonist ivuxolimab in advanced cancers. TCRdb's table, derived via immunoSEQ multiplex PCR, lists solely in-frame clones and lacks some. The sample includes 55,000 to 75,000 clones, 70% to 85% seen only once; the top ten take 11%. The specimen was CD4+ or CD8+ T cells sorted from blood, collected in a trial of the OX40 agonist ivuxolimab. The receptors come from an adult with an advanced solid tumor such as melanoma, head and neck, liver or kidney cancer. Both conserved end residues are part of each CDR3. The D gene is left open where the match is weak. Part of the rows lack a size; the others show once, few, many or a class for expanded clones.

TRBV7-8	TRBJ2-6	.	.	CASSLSGAGSGANVLTF	TGTGCCAGCAGCTTATCGGGGGCGGGCTCTGGGGCCAACGTCCTGACTTTC
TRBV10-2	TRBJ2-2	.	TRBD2	CASIAGGLAGAYAGELFF	TGCGCCAGCATTGCTGGGGGACTAGCGGGGGCGTACGCCGGGGAGCTGTTTTTT
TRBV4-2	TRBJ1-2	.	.	CASSLELGQPTNYGYTF	TGTGCCAGCAGCCTGGAGTTAGGGCAGCCGACTAACTATGGCTACACCTTC
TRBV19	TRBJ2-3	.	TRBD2	CASSMIAGGSTDTQYF	TGTGCCAGTAGTATGATAGCGGGGGGAAGCACAGATACGCAGTATTTT
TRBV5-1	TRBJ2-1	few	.	CASSLAGGSMSYNEQFF	TGCGCCAGCAGCTTGGCCGGGGGCTCGATGTCCTACAATGAGCAGTTCTTC
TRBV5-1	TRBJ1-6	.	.	CASSSDPGGSRHSPLHF	TGCGCCAGCAGCTCGGACCCCGGGGGGAGCAGGCATTCACCCCTCCACTTT
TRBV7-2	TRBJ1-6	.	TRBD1	CASSFWTGGSSPLHF	TGTGCCAGCAGCTTTTGGACAGGGGGCAGTTCACCCCTCCACTTT
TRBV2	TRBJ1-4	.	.	CASSGDVGNEKLFF	TGTGCCAGCAGTGGGGATGTGGGAAATGAAAAACTGTTTTTT
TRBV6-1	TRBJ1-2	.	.	CASRPGHLYGYTF	TGTGCCAGCAGACCGGGACACCTCTATGGCTACACCTTC
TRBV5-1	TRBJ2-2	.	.	CASSPIWPDTGTGELFF	TGCGCCAGCAGCCCTATATGGCCCGATACGGGAACCGGGGAGCTGTTTTTT
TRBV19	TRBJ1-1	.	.	CASTSNTEAFF	TGTGCCAGTACCTCGAACACTGAAGCTTTCTTT
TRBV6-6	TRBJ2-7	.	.	CASSYQYEQYF	TGTGCCAGCAGTTATCAATACGAGCAGTACTTC
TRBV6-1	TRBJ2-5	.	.	CASTLSPGVETQYF	TGTGCCAGCACTCTCTCGCCCGGGGTCGAGACCCAGTACTTC
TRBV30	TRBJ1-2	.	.	CAWSVALLTQDYGYTF	TGTGCCTGGAGTGTAGCCCTACTAACCCAGGACTATGGCTACACCTTC
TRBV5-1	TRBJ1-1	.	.	CASSLGGADTEAFF	TGCGCCAGCAGCTTGGGGGGGGCGGACACTGAAGCTTTCTTT
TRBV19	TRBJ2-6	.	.	CASRSSGANVLTF	TGTGCCAGTAGGAGCTCTGGGGCCAACGTCCTGACTTTC
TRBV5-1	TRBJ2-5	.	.	CASSLVGSMRKETQYF	TGCGCCAGCAGCTTGGTTGGCTCGATGCGGAAAGAGACCCAGTACTTC
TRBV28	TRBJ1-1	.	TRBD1	CASHRGLTEAFF	TGTGCCAGCCACAGGGGGCTAACTGAAGCTTTCTTT
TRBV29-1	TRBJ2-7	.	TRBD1	CSVRTGPYEQYF	TGCAGCGTCCGGACAGGGCCCTACGAGCAGTACTTC
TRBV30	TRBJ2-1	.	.	CAWSSPRDSYNEQFF	TGTGCCTGGAGTTCCCCGAGGGATTCCTACAATGAGCAGTTCTTC
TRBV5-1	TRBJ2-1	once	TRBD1	CASSLVGQGVFNEQFF	TGCGCCAGCAGCTTGGTGGGACAGGGGGTTTTCAATGAGCAGTTCTTC
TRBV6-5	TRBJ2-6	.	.	CASSFSTGSGANVLTF	TGTGCCAGCAGTTTCTCAACAGGGTCCGGGGCCAACGTCCTGACTTTC
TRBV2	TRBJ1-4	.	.	CASNAQRGEKLFF	TGTGCCAGCAATGCCCAGCGAGGTGAAAAACTGTTTTTT
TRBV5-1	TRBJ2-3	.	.	CASSLEVLDTQYF	TGCGCCAGCAGCTTGGAGGTCTTAGATACGCAGTATTTT
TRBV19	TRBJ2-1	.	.	CASRSIGDSDEQFF	TGTGCCAGTAGGTCTATTGGGGATTCCGATGAGCAGTTCTTC
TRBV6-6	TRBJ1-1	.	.	CASSGRRGVNTEAFF	TGTGCCAGCAGTGGACGCAGGGGAGTGAACACTGAAGCTTTCTTT
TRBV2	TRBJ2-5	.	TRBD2	CASTGDDKTSGGQETQYF	TGTGCCAGCACCGGAGACGATAAGACTAGCGGGGGCCAAGAGACCCAGTACTTC
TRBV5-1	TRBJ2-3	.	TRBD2	CASSSSSGGDTQYF	TGCGCCAGCAGCTCTTCTAGCGGGGGGGATACGCAGTATTTT
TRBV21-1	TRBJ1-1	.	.	CASSRVSLNTEAFF	TGTGCCAGCAGCAGGGTATCCCTGAACACTGAAGCTTTCTTT
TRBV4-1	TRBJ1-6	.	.	CASSPHMDRSPLHF	TGCGCCAGCAGCCCACACATGGACCGCTCCCCCCTCCACTTT
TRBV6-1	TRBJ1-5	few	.	CASSGGLVSNQPQHF	TGTGCCAGCAGTGGGGGCTTGGTTAGCAATCAGCCCCAGCATTTT